The sequence of this TCR beta chain was determined in a study of blood T cell repertoires in COVID-19. In the study overall: Acute and convalescent COVID-19 samples came from the United States, Italy and Spain. Sample material is recorded as cDNA or gDNA derived from T cells, B-cell-depleted T cells, or PBMCs.

This CDR3 has 15 residues. Germline CDR1 and CDR2: MNHNS and SASEGT. V was pared by 2 bases and J by 5 bases, with 10 bases between. In the original processing: The authors estimated nucleated cell counts from reference gene primer amplification. This table comes from immunoSEQ multiplex PCR, and its TCRdb copy is limited to in-frame clones, with some not included. For V, J and clone size, that table is used; D and trimming come from the DNA. The data hold under 65,000 clones, with 75% to 95% observed a single time. This TCR derives from a woman of 80 years or more with active COVID-19. The sample comprised peripheral blood. The J gene is TRBJ1-6, the V gene TRBV6-1, with D possibly being TRBD1 (5 bases). CDR3 sequence (DNA): TGTGCCAGCAGTGAATTGACAGCCCATAATTCACCCCTCCACTTT. Protein product: CASSELTAHNSPLHF.